A single TCR beta chain is shown here with its context. Its antigen is not known. Because the CDR3's place on the DNA is in doubt, the DNA is left out and the CDR3 is given as listed by TCRdb. Libraries were prepared by immunoSEQ multiplex PCR; TCRdb keeps only in-frame clonotypes and omits some of them. The repertoire includes roughly 180,000 clones, about 83% of them detected once, and 4.5% to 7.5% sits in the top ten. The data were obtained in a study of Ad26.COV2.S vaccination and SARS-CoV-2 variants. Study conclusions and caveats: Recipients given vaccine exceeded placebo recipients in spike-specific TCR breadth. An underestimation of total T cell responses may have resulted from the TCR breadth and depth analyses. CD8+ and CD4+ T cells specific for spike reportedly responded with substantial breadth after vaccination.

The CDR3 has 16 residues if both end residues are counted. The germline CDR1 and CDR2 sequences are MNHEY and SVGAGI. The sequence derives from a human donor who had recovered from COVID-19. This rearrangement joins TRBV6-5 to TRBJ2-5; whether TRBD1, the table's D call, matches the DNA was not checked. Sequenced material: peripheral blood, taken after recovery from COVID-19. CDR3 loop: CASSSSTDDPLETQYF.